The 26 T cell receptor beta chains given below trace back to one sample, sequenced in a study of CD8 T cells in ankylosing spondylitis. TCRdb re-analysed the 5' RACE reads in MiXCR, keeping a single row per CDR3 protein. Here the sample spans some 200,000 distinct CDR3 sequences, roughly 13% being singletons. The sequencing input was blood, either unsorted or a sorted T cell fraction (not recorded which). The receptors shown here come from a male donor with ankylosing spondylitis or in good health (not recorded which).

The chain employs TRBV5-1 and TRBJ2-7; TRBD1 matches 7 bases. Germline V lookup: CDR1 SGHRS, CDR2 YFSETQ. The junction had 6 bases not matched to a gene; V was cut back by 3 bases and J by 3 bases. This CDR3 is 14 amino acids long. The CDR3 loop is CASSSGTAIYEQYF. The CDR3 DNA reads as TGCGCCAGCAGCTCCGGGACAGCGATCTACGAGCAGTACTTC.

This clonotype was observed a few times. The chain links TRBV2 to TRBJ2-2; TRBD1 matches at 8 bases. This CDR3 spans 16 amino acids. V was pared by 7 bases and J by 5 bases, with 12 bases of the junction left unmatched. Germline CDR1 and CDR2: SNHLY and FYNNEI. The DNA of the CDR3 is TGTGCCAGCACTCCCTGGAAGACAGGGGTTACCGGGGAGCTGTTTTTT. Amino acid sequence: CASTPWKTGVTGELFF.

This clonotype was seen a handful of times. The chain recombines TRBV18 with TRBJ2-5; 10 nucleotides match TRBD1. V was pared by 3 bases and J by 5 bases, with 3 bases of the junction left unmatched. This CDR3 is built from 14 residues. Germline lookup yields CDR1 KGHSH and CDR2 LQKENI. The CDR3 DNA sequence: TGTGCCAGCTCACCCTTGGACAGGGGGGAGACCCAGTACTTC. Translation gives CASSPLDRGETQYF.

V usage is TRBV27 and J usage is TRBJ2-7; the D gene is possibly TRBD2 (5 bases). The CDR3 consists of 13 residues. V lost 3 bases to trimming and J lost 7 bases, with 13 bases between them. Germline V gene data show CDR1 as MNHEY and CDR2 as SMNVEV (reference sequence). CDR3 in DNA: TGTGCCAGCAGTTTGGCTTTTACGGGGGAGCAGTACTTC. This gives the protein CASSLAFTGEQYF.

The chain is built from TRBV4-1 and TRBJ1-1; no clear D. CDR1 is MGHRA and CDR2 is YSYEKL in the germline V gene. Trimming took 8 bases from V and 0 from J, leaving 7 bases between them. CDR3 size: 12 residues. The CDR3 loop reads CASAHMNTEAFF. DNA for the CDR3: TGCGCCAGCGCTCATATGAACACTGAAGCTTTCTTT.

CDR3 residues: CAWSVSGTEAFF. For the CDR3, the DNA is TGTGCCTGGAGTGTATCGGGCACTGAAGCTTTCTTT. The genes are TRBV30 and TRBJ1-1, with no clear D. This CDR3 is 12 amino acids long. The germline V and J ends were trimmed by 0 bases and 4 bases, with 6 bases remaining between them. Germline CDR1 is GTSNPN and CDR2 is SVGIG (reference sequence).

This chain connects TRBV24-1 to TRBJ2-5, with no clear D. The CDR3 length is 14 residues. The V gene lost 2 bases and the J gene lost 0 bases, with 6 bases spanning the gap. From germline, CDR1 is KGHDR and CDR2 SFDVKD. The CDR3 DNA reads TGTGCCACCAGTGATTCGGCAGACCAAGAGACCCAGTACTTC. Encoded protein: CATSDSADQETQYF.

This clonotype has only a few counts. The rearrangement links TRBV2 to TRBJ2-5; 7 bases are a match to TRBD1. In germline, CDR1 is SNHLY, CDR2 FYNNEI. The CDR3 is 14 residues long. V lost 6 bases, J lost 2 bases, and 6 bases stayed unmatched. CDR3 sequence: CASREQGSQETQYF. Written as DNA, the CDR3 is TGTGCCAGCAGAGAACAGGGGAGTCAAGAGACCCAGTACTTC.

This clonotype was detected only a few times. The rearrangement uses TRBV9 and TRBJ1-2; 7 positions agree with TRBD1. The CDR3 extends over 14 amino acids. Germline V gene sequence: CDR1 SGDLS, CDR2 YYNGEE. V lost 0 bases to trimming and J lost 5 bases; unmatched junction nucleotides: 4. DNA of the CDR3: TGTGCCAGCAGCGTAGGAGGGACAGATTATGGCTACACCTTC. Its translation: CASSVGGTDYGYTF.

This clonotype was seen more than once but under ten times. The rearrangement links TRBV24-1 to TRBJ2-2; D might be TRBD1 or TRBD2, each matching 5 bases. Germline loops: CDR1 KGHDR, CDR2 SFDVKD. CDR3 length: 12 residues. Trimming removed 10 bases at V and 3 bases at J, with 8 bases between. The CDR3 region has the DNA TGTGCCACTCGGGACGACACCGGGGAGCTGTTTTTT. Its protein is CATRDDTGELFF.

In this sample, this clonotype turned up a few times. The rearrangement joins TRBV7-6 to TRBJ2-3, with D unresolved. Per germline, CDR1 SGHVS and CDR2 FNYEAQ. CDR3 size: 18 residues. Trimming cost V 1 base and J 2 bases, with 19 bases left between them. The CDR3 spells CASSLVGWVQPATDTQYF. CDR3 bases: TGTGCCAGCAGCTTAGTAGGATGGGTCCAGCCAGCCACAGATACGCAGTATTTT.

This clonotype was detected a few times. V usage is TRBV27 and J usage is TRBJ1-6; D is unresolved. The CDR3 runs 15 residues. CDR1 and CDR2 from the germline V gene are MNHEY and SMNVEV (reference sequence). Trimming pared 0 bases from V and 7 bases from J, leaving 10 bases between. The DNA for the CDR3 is TGTGCCAGCAGTTTATCGGAAGGCAACAATTCACCCCTCCACTTT. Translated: CASSLSEGNNSPLHF.

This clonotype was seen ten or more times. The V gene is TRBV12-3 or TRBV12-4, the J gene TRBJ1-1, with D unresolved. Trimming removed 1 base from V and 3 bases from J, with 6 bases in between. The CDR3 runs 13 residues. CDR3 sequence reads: CASSLGSYTEAFF. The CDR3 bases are TGTGCCAGCAGTTTAGGGTCGTACACTGAAGCTTTCTTT.

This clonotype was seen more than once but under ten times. The CDR3 DNA sequence: TGTGCCAGCAGCGTAGCTGGGACAGATGAAGCTTTCTTT. It translates to CASSVAGTDEAFF. The chain joins TRBV9 to TRBJ1-1; TRBD1 aligns across 7 bases. The CDR3 has 13 residues. Germline-derived CDR1 and CDR2 are SGDLS and YYNGEE. V dropped 0 bases and J dropped 7; count of bases not matched to a gene: 3.

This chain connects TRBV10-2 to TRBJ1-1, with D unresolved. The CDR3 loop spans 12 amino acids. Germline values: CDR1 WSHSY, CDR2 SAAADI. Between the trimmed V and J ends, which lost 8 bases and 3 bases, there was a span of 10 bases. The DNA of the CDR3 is TGCGCCAGCGCCGCCCCGTACACTGAAGCTTTCTTT. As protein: CASAAPYTEAFF.

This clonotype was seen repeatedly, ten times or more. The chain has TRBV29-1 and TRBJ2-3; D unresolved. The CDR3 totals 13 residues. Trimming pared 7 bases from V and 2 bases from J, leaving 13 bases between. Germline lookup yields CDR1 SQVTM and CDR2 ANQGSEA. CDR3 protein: CSGNGVNTDTQYF. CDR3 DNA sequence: TGCAGCGGAAACGGAGTTAACACAGATACGCAGTATTTT.

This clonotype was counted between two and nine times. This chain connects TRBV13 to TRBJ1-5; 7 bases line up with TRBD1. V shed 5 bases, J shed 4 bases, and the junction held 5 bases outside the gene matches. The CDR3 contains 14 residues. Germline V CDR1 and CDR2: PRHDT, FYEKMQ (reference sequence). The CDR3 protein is CASSLGQVNQPQHF. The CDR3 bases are TGTGCCAGCAGCCTTGGACAGGTGAATCAGCCCCAGCATTTT. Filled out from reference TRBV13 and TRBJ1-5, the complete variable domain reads AAGVIQSPRHLIKEKRETATLKCYPIPRHDTVYWYQQGPGQDPQFLISFYEKMQSDKGSIPDRFSAQQFSDYHSELNMSSLELGDSALYFCASSLGQVNQPQHFGDGTRLSIL.

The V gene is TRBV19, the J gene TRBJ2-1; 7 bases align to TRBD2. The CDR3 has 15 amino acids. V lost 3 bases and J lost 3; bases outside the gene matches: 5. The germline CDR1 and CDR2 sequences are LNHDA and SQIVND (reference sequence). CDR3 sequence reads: CASSILKRGYNEQFF. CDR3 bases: TGTGCCAGTAGTATTCTCAAGCGGGGCTACAATGAGCAGTTCTTC.

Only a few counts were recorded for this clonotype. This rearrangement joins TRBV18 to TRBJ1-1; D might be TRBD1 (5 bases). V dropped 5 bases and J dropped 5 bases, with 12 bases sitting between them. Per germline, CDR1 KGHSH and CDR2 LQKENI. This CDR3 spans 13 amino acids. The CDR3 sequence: CASSTRDGTEAFF. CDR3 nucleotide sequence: TGTGCCAGCTCAACGCGGGACGGAACTGAAGCTTTCTTT. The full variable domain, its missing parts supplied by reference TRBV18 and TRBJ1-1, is NAGVMQNPRHLVRRRGQEARLRCSPMKGHSHVYWYRQLPEEGLKFMVYLQKENIIDESGMPKERFSAEFPKEGPSILRIQQVVRGDSAAYFCASSTRDGTEAFFGQGTRLTVV.

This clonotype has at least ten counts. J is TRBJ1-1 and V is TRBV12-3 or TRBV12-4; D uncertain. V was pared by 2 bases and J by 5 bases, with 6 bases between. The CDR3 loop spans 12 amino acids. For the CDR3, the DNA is TGTGCCAGCAGTTTACAAGGGACTGAAGCTTTCTTT. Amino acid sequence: CASSLQGTEAFF.

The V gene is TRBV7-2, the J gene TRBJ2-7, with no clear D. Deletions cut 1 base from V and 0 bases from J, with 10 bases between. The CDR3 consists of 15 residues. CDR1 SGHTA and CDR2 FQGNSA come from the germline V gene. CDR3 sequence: CASSLGPYSSYEQYF. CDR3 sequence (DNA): TGTGCCAGCAGCTTAGGGCCATACAGCTCCTACGAGCAGTACTTC.

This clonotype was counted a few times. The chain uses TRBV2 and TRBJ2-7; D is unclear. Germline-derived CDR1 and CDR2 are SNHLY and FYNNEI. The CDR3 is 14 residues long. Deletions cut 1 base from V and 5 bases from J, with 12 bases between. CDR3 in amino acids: CASSEGRISDEQYF. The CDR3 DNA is TGTGCCAGCAGTGAAGGTAGGATCTCGGACGAGCAGTACTTC. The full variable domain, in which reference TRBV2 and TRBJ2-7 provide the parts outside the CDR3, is EPEVTQTPSHQVTQMGQEVILRCVPISNHLYFYWYRQILGQKVEFLVSFYNNEISEKSEIFDDQFSVERPDGSNFTLKIRSTKLEDSAMYFCASSEGRISDEQYFGPGTRLTVT.

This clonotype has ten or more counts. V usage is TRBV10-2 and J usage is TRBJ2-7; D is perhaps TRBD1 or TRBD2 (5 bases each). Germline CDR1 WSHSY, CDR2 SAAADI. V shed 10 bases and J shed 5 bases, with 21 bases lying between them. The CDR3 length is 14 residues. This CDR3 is CAIAKGSEGHEQYF. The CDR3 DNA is TGCGCCATCGCTAAGGGGTCAGAGGGCCACGAGCAGTACTTC.

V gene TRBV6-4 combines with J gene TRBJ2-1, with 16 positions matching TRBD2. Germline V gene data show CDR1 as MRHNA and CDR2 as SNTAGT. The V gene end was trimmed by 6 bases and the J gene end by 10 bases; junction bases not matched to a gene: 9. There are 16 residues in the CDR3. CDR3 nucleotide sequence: TGTGCCAGCAGCAAAGGGACTAGCGGGGGGGCCAGGGAGCAGTTCTTC. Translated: CASSKGTSGGAREQFF.

CDR3: CASSVHSGRNTDTQYF. The CDR3, as DNA: TGTGCCAGCAGCGTCCATAGCGGGAGGAACACAGATACGCAGTATTTT. The rearrangement uses TRBV9 and TRBJ2-3, with 10 bases fitting TRBD2. After removal of 2 bases from V and 2 bases from J, the junction contained 5 bases not matched to a gene. CDR3 size: 16 residues. Germline V lookup: CDR1 SGDLS, CDR2 YYNGEE.

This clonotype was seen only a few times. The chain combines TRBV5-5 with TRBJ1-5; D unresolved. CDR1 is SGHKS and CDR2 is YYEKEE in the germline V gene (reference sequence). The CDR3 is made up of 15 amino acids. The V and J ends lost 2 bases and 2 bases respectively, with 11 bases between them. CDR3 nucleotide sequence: TGTGCCAGCAGCTTCGGCGCAGTAGGCAATCAGCCCCAGCATTTT. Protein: CASSFGAVGNQPQHF.